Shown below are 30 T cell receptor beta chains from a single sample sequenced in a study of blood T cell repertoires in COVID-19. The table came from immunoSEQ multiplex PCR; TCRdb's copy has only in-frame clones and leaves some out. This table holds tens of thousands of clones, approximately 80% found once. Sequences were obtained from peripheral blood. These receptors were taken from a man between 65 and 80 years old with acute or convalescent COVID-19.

The CDR3 nucleotides read TGTGCCAGCAGCGATCCGGGGTTAGGCACTGAAGCTTTCTTT. Its translation is CASSDPGLGTEAFF. V usage is TRBV4-2 and J usage is TRBJ1-1; D not certain. The germline V gene encodes CDR1 LGHNA and CDR2 YNFKEQ. This CDR3 is 14 amino acids long. The ends were cut back, 5 bases at V and 4 bases at J, with 14 bases in the middle.

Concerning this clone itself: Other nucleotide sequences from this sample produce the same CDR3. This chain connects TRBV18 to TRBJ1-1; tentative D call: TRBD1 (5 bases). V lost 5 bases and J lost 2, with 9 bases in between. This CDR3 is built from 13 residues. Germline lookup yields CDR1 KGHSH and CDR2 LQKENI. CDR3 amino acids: CASSSQGNTEAFF. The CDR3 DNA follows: TGTGCCAGCTCAAGTCAGGGAAACACTGAAGCTTTCTTT.

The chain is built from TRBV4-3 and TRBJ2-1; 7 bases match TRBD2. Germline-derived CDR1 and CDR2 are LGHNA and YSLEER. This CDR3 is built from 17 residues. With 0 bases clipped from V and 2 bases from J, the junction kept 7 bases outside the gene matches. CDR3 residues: CASSQDWASGTYNEQFF. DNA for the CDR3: TGCGCCAGCAGCCAAGATTGGGCTAGCGGCACCTACAATGAGCAGTTCTTC.

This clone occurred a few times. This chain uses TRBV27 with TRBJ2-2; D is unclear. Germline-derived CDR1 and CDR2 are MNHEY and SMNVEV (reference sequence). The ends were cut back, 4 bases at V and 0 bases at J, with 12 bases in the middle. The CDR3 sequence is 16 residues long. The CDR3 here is CASSYIWPTNTGELFF. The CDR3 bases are TGTGCCAGCAGTTATATCTGGCCAACGAACACCGGGGAGCTGTTTTTT.

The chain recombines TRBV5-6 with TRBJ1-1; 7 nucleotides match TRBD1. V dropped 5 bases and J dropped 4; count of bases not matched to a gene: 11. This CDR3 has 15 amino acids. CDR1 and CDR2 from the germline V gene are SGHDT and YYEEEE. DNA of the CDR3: TGTGCCAGCAGGCCACTGACAGGGTTGGTCACTGAAGCTTTCTTT. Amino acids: CASRPLTGLVTEAFF. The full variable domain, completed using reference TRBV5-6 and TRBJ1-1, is DAGVTQSPTHLIKTRGQQVTLRCSPKSGHDTVSWYQQALGQGPQFIFQYYEEEERQRGNFPDRFSGHQFPNYSSELNVNALLLGDSALYLCASRPLTGLVTEAFFGQGTRLTVV.

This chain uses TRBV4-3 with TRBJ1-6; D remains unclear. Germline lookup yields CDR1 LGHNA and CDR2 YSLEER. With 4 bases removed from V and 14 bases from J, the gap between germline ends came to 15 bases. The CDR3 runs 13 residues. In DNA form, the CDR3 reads TGCGCCAGCAGCCCCCCAAGCGGGGATTCCCTCCACTTT. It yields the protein CASSPPSGDSLHF.

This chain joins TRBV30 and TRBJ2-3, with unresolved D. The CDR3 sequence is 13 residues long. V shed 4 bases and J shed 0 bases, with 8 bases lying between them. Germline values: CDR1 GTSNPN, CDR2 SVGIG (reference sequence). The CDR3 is CAWMKQSTDTQYF. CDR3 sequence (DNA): TGTGCCTGGATGAAACAGAGCACAGATACGCAGTATTTT. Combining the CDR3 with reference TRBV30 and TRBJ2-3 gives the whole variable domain SQTIHQWPATLVQPVGSPLSLECTVEGTSNPNLYWYRQAAGRGLQLLFYSVGIGQISSEVPQNLSASRPQDRQFILSSKKLLLSDSGFYLCAWMKQSTDTQYFGPGTRLTVL.

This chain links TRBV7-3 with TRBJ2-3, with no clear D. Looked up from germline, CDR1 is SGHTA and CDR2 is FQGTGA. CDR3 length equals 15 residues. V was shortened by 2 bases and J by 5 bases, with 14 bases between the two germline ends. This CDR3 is CASSLSINPIDTQYF. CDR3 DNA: TGTGCCAGCAGCTTATCAATCAACCCTATAGATACGCAGTATTTT.

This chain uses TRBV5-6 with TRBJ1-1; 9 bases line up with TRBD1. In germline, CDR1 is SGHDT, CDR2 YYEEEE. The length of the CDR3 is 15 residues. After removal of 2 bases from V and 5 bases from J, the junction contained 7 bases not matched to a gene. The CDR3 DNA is TGTGCCAGCAGCTTCTACAGGGGGCAGGGGACTGAAGCTTTCTTT. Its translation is CASSFYRGQGTEAFF.

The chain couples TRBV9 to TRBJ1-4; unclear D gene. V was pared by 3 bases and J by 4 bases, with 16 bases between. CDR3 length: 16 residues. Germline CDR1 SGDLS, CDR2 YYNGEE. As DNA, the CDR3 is TGTGCCAGCAGCGCGGAGGAGGTGAGACATAATGAAAAACTGTTTTTT. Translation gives CASSAEEVRHNEKLFF.

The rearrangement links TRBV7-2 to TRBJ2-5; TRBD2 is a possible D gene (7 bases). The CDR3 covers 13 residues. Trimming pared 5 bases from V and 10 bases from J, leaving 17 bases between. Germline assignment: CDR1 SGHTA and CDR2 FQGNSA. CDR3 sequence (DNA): TGTGCCAGCAGCCGGCTCAGGGAGGGGGACCAGTACTTC. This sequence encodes CASSRLREGDQYF.

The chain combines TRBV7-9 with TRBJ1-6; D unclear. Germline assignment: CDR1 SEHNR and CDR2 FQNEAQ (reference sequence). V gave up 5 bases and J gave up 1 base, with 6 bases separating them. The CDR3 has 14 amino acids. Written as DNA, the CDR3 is TGTGCCAGCAGCCCCCCTTCCTATAATTCACCCCTCCACTTT. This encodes CASSPPSYNSPLHF.

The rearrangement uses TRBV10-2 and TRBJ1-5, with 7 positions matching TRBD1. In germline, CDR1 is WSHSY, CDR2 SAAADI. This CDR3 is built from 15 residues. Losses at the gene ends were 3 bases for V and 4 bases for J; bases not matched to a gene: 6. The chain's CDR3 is CASSEPQGDNQPQHF. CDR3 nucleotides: TGCGCCAGCAGTGAACCTCAGGGGGATAATCAGCCCCAGCATTTT.

The CDR3 loop is CASSDRGLPSPLHF. Here the CDR3 DNA reads TGTGCCAGCAGCGACAGGGGGCTTCCCTCACCCCTCCACTTT. The chain uses TRBV6-6 and TRBJ1-6; 10 bases are shared with TRBD1. With V trimmed by 6 bases and J by 10 bases, 6 bases remained unmatched. The CDR3 sequence is 14 residues long. Looked up from germline, CDR1 is MNHNY and CDR2 is SVGAGI (reference sequence).

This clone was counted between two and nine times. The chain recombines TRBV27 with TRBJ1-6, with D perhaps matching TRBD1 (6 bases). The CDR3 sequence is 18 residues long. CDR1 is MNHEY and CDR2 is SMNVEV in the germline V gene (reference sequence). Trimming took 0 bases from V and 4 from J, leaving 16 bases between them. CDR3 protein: CASSLSPPGDQYNSPLHF. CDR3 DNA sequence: TGTGCCAGCAGTTTATCCCCCCCAGGGGACCAATATAATTCACCCCTCCACTTT.

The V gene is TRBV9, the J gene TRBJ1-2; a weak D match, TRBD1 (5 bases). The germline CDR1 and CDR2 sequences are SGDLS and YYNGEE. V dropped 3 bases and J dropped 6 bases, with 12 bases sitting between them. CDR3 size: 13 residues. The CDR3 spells CASSGTTSDGYTF. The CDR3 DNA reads TGTGCCAGCAGCGGGACAACCTCCGATGGCTACACCTTC.

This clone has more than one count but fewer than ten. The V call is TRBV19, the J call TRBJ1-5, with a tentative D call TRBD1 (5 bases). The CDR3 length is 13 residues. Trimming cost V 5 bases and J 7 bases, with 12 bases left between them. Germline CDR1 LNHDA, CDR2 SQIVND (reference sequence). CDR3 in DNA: TGTGCCAGTAGTCGCAGGGTTGACCAGCCCCAGCATTTT. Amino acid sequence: CASSRRVDQPQHF. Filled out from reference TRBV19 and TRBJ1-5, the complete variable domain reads DGGITQSPKYLFRKEGQNVTLSCEQNLNHDAMYWYRQDPGQGLRLIYYSQIVNDFQKGDIAEGYSVSREKKESFPLTVTSAQKNPTAFYLCASSRRVDQPQHFGDGTRLSIL.

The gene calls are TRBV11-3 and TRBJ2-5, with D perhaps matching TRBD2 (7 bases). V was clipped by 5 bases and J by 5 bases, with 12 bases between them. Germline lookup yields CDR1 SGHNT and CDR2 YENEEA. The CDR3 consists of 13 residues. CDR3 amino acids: CASSRAGAETQYF. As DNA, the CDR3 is TGTGCCAGCAGCAGGGCGGGGGCCGAGACCCAGTACTTC.

The DNA of the CDR3 is TGTGCCAGCAGCCATTCCCCCCGGGACAAGCACAATGAGCAGTTCTTC. This gives the protein CASSHSPRDKHNEQFF. This chain joins TRBV3-1 (or the pseudogene TRBV3-2) and TRBJ2-1; maybe TRBD1 (6 bases). In germline, CDR1 is LGHDT, CDR2 YNNKEL (reference sequence). V lost 3 bases to trimming and J lost 5 bases, with 17 bases between them. The CDR3 is 16 residues long.

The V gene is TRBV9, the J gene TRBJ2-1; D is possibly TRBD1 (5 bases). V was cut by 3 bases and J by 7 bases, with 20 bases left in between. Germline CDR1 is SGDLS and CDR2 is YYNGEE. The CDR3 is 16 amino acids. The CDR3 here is CASSAPSRERGNEQFF. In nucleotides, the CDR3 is TGTGCCAGCAGCGCCCCCTCCCGCGAAAGGGGAAATGAGCAGTTCTTC. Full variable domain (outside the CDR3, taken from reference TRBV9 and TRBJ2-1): DSGVTQTPKHLITATGQRVTLRCSPRSGDLSVYWYQQSLDQGLQFLIQYYNGEERAKGNILERFSAQQFPDLHSELNLSSLELGDSALYFCASSAPSRERGNEQFFGPGTRLTVL.

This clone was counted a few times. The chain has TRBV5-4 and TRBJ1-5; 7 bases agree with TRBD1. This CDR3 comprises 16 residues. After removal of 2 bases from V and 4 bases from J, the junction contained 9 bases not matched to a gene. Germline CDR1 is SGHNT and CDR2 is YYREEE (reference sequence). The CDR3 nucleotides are TGTGCCAGCAGCTTAGGGGGCCCAGGGCAGAATCAGCCCCAGCATTTT. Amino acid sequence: CASSLGGPGQNQPQHF.

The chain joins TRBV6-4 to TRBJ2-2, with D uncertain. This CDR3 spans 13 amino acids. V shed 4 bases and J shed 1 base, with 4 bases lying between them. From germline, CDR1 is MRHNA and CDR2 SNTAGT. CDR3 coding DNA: TGTGCCAGCAGTGTCCAGAACACCGGGGAGCTGTTTTTT. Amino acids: CASSVQNTGELFF.

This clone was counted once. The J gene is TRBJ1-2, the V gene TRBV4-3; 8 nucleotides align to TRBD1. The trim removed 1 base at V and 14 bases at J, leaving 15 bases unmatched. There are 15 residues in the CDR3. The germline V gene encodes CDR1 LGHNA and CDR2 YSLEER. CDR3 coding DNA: TGCGCCAGCAGCCAAGTTAATCAGGGGGCTCAAACAGGGACCTTC. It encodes CASSQVNQGAQTGTF.

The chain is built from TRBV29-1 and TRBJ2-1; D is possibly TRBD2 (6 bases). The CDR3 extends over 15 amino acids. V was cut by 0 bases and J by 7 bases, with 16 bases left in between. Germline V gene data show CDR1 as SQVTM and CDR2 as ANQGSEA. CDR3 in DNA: TGCAGCGTTGAAGAAGGGACGGGAGCGGATAATGAGCAGTTCTTC. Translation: CSVEEGTGADNEQFF.

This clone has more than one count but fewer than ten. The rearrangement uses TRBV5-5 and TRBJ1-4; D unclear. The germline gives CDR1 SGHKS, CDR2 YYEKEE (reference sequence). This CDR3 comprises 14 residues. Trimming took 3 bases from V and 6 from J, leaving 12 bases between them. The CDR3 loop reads CASSSERRDEKLFF. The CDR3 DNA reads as TGTGCCAGCAGCTCGGAGAGGCGGGATGAAAAACTGTTTTTT. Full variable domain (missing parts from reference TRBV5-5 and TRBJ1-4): DAGVTQSPTHLIKTRGQQVTLRCSPISGHKSVSWYQQVLGQGPQFIFQYYEKEERGRGNFPDRFSARQFPNYSSELNVNALLLGDSALYLCASSSERRDEKLFFGSGTQLSVL.

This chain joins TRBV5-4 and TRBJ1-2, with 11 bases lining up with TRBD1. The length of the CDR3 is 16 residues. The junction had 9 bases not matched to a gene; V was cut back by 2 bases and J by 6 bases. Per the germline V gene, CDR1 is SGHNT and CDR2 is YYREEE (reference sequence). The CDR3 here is CASSLPLDRGRHGYTF. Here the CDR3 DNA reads TGTGCCAGCAGCTTACCGCTGGACAGGGGGCGACATGGCTACACCTTC.

CDR3 amino acids: CASSSTGTGLNTEAFF. The CDR3 bases are TGTGCCAGCTCATCTACCGGGACAGGGCTTAACACTGAAGCTTTCTTT. The chain links TRBV18 to TRBJ1-1, with TRBD1 matching 9 bases. From germline, CDR1 is KGHSH and CDR2 LQKENI. The CDR3 has 16 amino acids. Trimming cost V 5 bases and J 2 bases; bases outside gene matches: 9.

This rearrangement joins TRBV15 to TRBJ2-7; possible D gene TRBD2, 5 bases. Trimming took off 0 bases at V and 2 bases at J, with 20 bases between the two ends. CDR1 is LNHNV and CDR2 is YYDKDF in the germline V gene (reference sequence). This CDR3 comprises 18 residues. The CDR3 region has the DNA TGTGCCACCAGCAGAGATTTGGCCCGTGGGGTGGGAGCCTACGAGCAGTACTTC. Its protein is CATSRDLARGVGAYEQYF.

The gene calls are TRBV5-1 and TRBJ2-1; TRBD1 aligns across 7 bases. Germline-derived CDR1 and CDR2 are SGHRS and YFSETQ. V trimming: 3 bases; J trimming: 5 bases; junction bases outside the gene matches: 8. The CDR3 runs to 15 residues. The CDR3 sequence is CASSWTGLRNNEQFF. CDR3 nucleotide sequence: TGCGCCAGCAGCTGGACAGGCCTTAGGAACAATGAGCAGTTCTTC.

CDR3 sequence (DNA): TGTGCCAGCACGTTCCACAGGGACTACGAGCAGTACTTC. It is translated as CASTFHRDYEQYF. V gene TRBV6-5 combines with J gene TRBJ2-7; D is perhaps TRBD1 (6 bases). The ends were cut back, 7 bases at V and 3 bases at J, with 13 bases in the middle. The CDR3 contains 13 residues. Germline CDR1 is MNHEY and CDR2 is SVGAGI.